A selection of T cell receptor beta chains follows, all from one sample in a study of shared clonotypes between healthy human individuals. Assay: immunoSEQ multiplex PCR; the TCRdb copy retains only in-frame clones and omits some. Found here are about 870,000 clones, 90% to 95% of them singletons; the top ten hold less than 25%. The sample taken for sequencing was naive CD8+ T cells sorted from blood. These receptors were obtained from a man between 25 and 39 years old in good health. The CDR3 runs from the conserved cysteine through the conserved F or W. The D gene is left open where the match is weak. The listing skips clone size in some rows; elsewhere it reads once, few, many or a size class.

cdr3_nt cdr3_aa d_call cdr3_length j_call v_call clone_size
TGTGCCAGCATTGGGGAGGCGGGGATAAACTATGGCTACACCTTC CASIGEAGINYGYTF . 15 TRBJ1-2 TRBV19 once
TGCGCCAGCAGCTTGGCCGCTAGCGGGAACAATGAGCAGTTCTTC CASSLAASGNNEQFF TRBD2 15 TRBJ2-1 TRBV5-1 .
TGTGCCAGCAGCCGACTACTAGCAGACGACACAGATACGCAGTATTTT CASSRLLADDTDTQYF . 16 TRBJ2-3 TRBV7-2 .
TGTGCCAGCAGCTCGCCGAAGGGCCTAGGTTACAATGAGCAGTTCTTC CASSSPKGLGYNEQFF . 16 TRBJ2-1 TRBV7-8 .
TGTGCCAGTAGTATTTCGGGGGTGCAGTACTTC CASSISGVQYF . 11 TRBJ2-7 TRBV19 .
TGTGCCAGCAGCCCCCCCATGAACACTGAAGCTTTCTTT CASSPPMNTEAFF . 13 TRBJ1-1 TRBV4-2 .
TGTGCCAGCAGCTTTTGGTCCTACAATGAGCAGTTCTTC CASSFWSYNEQFF . 13 TRBJ2-1 TRBV7-9 .
TGTGCCAGCAGTTTAACGGCGGGACCCCCCTACGAGCAGTACTTC CASSLTAGPPYEQYF . 15 TRBJ2-7 TRBV27 .
TGTGCCAGCAGCCCGGGGTACAATGAGCAGTTCTTC CASSPGYNEQFF . 12 TRBJ2-1 TRBV7-9 .
TGTGCCATCAGTGATGCTCTAGCGGATAAAGAGACCCAGTACTTC CAISDALADKETQYF TRBD2 15 TRBJ2-5 TRBV10-3 .
TGTGCCGTTGGCGGTCCCGTGGATGAGCAGTTCTTC CAVGGPVDEQFF . 12 TRBJ2-1 TRBV28 .
TGTGCCAGCAGCCAAGTATCATGGGACCTCAAGGAAGCTTTCTTT CASSQVSWDLKEAFF . 15 TRBJ1-1 TRBV4-2 .
TGTGCCAGCTCACCAGGTGGGCCCGCGAACACCGGGGAGCTGTTTTTT CASSPGGPANTGELFF . 16 TRBJ2-2 TRBV18 .
TGTGCCAGCAGCCCCGGGACAGGGAACACTGAAGCTTTCTTT CASSPGTGNTEAFF TRBD1 14 TRBJ1-1 TRBV6-5 .